These 14 T cell receptor beta chains share one sample of origin, sequenced in a study of shared clonotypes between healthy human individuals. The protocol was immunoSEQ multiplex PCR, while the TCRdb copy is restricted to in-frame clones and leaves out a portion. This table has millions of clones, around nine tenths appearing once. The sequenced sample was naive CD4+ T cells sorted from blood. As to subset: CD45RA+ positively selected. These receptor sequences come from a man aged 18 to 29 in good health.

The rearrangement links TRBV4-1 to TRBJ2-5; a weak D match, TRBD1 (5 bases). Germline CDR1 and CDR2: MGHRA and YSYEKL. V lost 1 base and J 3 bases, leaving 12 bases between the germline ends. The CDR3 covers 15 residues. The CDR3 here is CASSQGNRPEETQYF. In nucleotides, the CDR3 is TGCGCCAGCAGCCAAGGGAACAGGCCTGAAGAGACCCAGTACTTC.

This clone was seen a handful of times. This chain connects TRBV12-5 to TRBJ2-1, with unresolved D. The V gene's germline CDR1 is LGHNT and CDR2 FRNRAP. This CDR3 region has 11 residues. Deletions cut 6 bases from V and 3 bases from J, with 3 bases between. Here the CDR3 DNA reads TGTGCTAGTGGGTACTACAATGAGCAGTTCTTC. It encodes CASGYYNEQFF.

The chain is built from TRBV10-3 and TRBJ2-5; the D gene could be TRBD1 or TRBD2 (6 bases each). There are 16 residues in the CDR3. Trimming removed 4 bases from V and 1 base from J, with 16 bases in between. CDR1 is ENHRY and CDR2 is SYGVKD in the germline V gene. The CDR3 is CAISGFGGPIQETQYF. For the CDR3, the DNA is TGTGCCATCAGTGGGTTTGGGGGGCCGATCCAAGAGACCCAGTACTTC.

A single count supports this clone. The genes are TRBV19 and TRBJ2-1; 10 bases align to TRBD2. Germline V gene data show CDR1 as LNHDA and CDR2 as SQIVND (reference sequence). The V segment lost 8 bases and the J segment 9 bases; nucleotides outside the gene matches: 7. The CDR3 sequence is 13 residues long. Written as DNA, the CDR3 is TGTGCCAGTGCAGCGGGGGGGCTCGGTGAGCAGTTCTTC. This codes for CASAAGGLGEQFF. Full variable domain (remainder filled in from reference TRBV19 and TRBJ2-1): DGGITQSPKYLFRKEGQNVTLSCEQNLNHDAMYWYRQDPGQGLRLIYYSQIVNDFQKGDIAEGYSVSREKKESFPLTVTSAQKNPTAFYLCASAAGGLGEQFFGPGTRLTVL.

This clone was counted a single time. The chain joins TRBV28 to TRBJ1-5; D gene unclear. The CDR3 runs 15 residues. The germline gives CDR1 MDHEN, CDR2 SYDVKM. V was cut by 2 bases and J by 6 bases, with 14 bases left in between. The CDR3, as DNA: TGTGCCAGCAGTTTAGGGGTAGTAGGGCCTCAGCCCCAGCATTTT. Translation: CASSLGVVGPQPQHF.

This chain uses TRBV25-1 with TRBJ2-2, with D perhaps matching TRBD2 (5 bases). Germline V CDR1 and CDR2: MGHDK, SYGVNS. The CDR3 contains 15 residues. V dropped 1 base and J dropped 3 bases, with 9 bases sitting between them. CDR3 sequence reads: CASSEFYGDTGELFF. CDR3 bases: TGTGCCAGCAGTGAATTTTACGGGGACACCGGGGAGCTGTTTTTT.

CDR3 loop: CASSLAGTGRTEAFF. DNA for the CDR3: TGTGCCAGCAGCTTGGCGGGGACAGGTAGGACTGAAGCTTTCTTT. This chain connects TRBV7-2 to TRBJ1-1; TRBD1 matches at 8 bases. The CDR3 sequence is 15 residues long. V lost 3 bases to trimming and J lost 5 bases; unmatched junction nucleotides: 8. CDR1 and CDR2 from the germline V gene are SGHTA and FQGNSA.

The rearrangement links TRBV28 to TRBJ1-2, with no clear D. The V gene lost 11 bases and the J gene lost 4 bases, with 14 bases spanning the gap. This CDR3 has 12 amino acids. Germline-derived CDR1 and CDR2 are MDHEN and SYDVKM. The CDR3 spells CASGRAGYGYTF. The CDR3 DNA reads TGTGCCTCGGGAAGGGCTGGCTATGGCTACACCTTC.

V is TRBV11-1 and J is TRBJ2-2; 7 bases align to TRBD2. Germline loops: CDR1 SGHAT, CDR2 FQDESV (reference sequence). This CDR3 spans 16 amino acids. V was clipped by 0 bases and J by 0 bases; unmatched bases: 1. The DNA of the CDR3 is TGTGCCAGCAGCTTAGCGGGGACTACGAACACCGGGGAGCTGTTTTTT. Translating it yields CASSLAGTTNTGELFF.

This clone was recorded once. The rearrangement uses TRBV2 and TRBJ1-2; 8 bases map to TRBD1. This CDR3 is built from 13 residues. The J segment lost 3 bases and the V segment lost 7 bases, leaving 4 bases of the junction unmatched. Germline CDR1 is SNHLY and CDR2 is FYNNEI. CDR3 region: CASTGGEDYGYTF. As DNA, the CDR3 is TGTGCCAGCACAGGGGGCGAGGACTATGGCTACACCTTC. Full variable domain (missing parts from reference TRBV2 and TRBJ1-2): EPEVTQTPSHQVTQMGQEVILRCVPISNHLYFYWYRQILGQKVEFLVSFYNNEISEKSEIFDDQFSVERPDGSNFTLKIRSTKLEDSAMYFCASTGGEDYGYTFGSGTRLTVV.

The genes are TRBV28 and TRBJ2-7, with 9 bases lining up with TRBD1. The CDR3 totals 15 residues. CDR1 and CDR2 (germline): MDHEN, SYDVKM. Trimming removed 4 bases from V and 7 bases from J; junction bases left unmatched: 11. CDR3: CASSYRDRVKEEQYF. CDR3 DNA sequence: TGTGCCAGCAGTTACCGGGACAGGGTTAAAGAAGAGCAGTACTTC.

This chain uses TRBV7-2 with TRBJ1-3; D ambiguous. The germline gives CDR1 SGHTA, CDR2 FQGNSA. The CDR3 covers 15 residues. V lost 5 bases and J lost 0, with 11 bases in between. CDR3 residues: CASSPRSYSGNTIYF. DNA of the CDR3: TGTGCCAGCAGCCCCCGTAGCTACTCTGGAAACACCATATATTTT. Filled out from reference TRBV7-2 and TRBJ1-3, the complete variable domain reads GAGVSQSPSNKVTEKGKDVELRCDPISGHTALYWYRQSLGQGLEFLIYFQGNSAPDKSGLPSDRFSAERTGGSVSTLTIQRTQQEDSAVYLCASSPRSYSGNTIYFGEGSWLTVV.

The chain uses TRBV2 and TRBJ1-3, with D tentatively TRBD1 (5 bases). This CDR3 region has 16 residues. Germline CDR1 reads SNHLY; CDR2 reads FYNNEI. Trimming removed 5 bases at V and 0 bases at J, with 14 bases between. The CDR3 DNA reads TGTGCCAGCAGTCGTCGCCCGACAGTCTCTGGAAACACCATATATTTT. This gives the protein CASSRRPTVSGNTIYF. The full variable domain, its missing parts supplied by reference TRBV2 and TRBJ1-3, is EPEVTQTPSHQVTQMGQEVILRCVPISNHLYFYWYRQILGQKVEFLVSFYNNEISEKSEIFDDQFSVERPDGSNFTLKIRSTKLEDSAMYFCASSRRPTVSGNTIYFGEGSWLTVV.

The chain employs TRBV7-2 and TRBJ2-2; a possible D gene is TRBD2 (5 bases). The CDR3 spans 13 residues. V gave up 6 bases and J gave up 9 bases, with 14 bases separating them. The V gene's germline CDR1 is SGHTA and CDR2 FQGNSA. This chain's CDR3 is CASRLGQVRELFF. The DNA of the CDR3 is TGTGCCAGCAGACTAGGGCAGGTCCGGGAGCTGTTTTTT.